The 20 T cell receptor beta chains presented below share a single source sample, sequenced in a study of cytomegalovirus exposure and HLA in healthy donors. 60 Vbeta and 13 Jbeta primers were used in PCR. Assay: immunoSEQ multiplex PCR; the TCRdb copy retains only in-frame clones and omits some. The data show 150,000 to 200,000 clones, about four fifths seen once. Sequencing input: PBMCs. These receptors were obtained from a woman younger than 35 in good health and CMV-seronegative.

V is TRBV11-2 and J is TRBJ1-3; 9 bases line up with TRBD1. V lost 3 bases, J lost 2 bases, and 2 bases stayed unmatched. The CDR3 contains 15 residues. Germline loops: CDR1 SGHAT, CDR2 FQNNGV. CDR3 residues: CASSLGQGTGNTIYF. The DNA for the CDR3 is TGTGCCAGCAGCTTGGGACAGGGAACTGGAAACACCATATATTTT.

The chain links TRBV28 to TRBJ1-1; 10 bases align to TRBD1. The CDR3 has 15 amino acids. J was trimmed by 10 bases and V by 6 bases; bases with no gene match: 14. In germline, CDR1 is MDHEN, CDR2 SYDVKM. CDR3 region: CASRDAGTGASSAFF. The DNA for the CDR3 is TGTGCCAGCAGAGACGCCGGGACAGGGGCTTCGTCAGCTTTCTTT.

The genes are TRBV19 and TRBJ2-3, with D unresolved. The CDR3 sequence is 13 residues long. The ends were cut back, 3 bases at V and 0 bases at J, with 4 bases in the middle. Germline V gene sequence: CDR1 LNHDA, CDR2 SQIVND (reference sequence). In nucleotides, the CDR3 is TGTGCCAGTAGTATCGGTAGCACAGATACGCAGTATTTT. Protein sequence: CASSIGSTDTQYF.

V is TRBV7-2 and J is TRBJ2-5, with 9 bases fitting TRBD1. V dropped 2 bases and J dropped 6; count of bases not matched to a gene: 7. Germline lookup yields CDR1 SGHTA and CDR2 FQGNSA. The CDR3 runs to 15 residues. CDR3 sequence: CASSLSGTGKKTQYF. The CDR3 region has the DNA TGTGCCAGCAGCTTATCCGGGACAGGGAAGAAGACCCAGTACTTC.

The table lists this clone with a count of one. The chain is built from TRBV11-3 and TRBJ1-2; the D is unclear. The CDR3 contains 16 residues. Germline V gene data show CDR1 as SGHNT and CDR2 as YENEEA. V was trimmed by 0 bases and J by 4 bases, leaving 15 bases between them. The CDR3 loop is CASSLDPAPRVYGYTF. CDR3 nucleotides: TGTGCCAGCAGCTTAGATCCCGCGCCACGCGTCTATGGCTACACCTTC.

V and J are TRBV28 and TRBJ2-3, with 8 bases fitting TRBD1. The CDR3 covers 14 residues. V was clipped by 7 bases and J by 3 bases; unmatched bases: 6. The germline CDR1 and CDR2 sequences are MDHEN and SYDVKM. The CDR3 protein is CASTPGGETDTQYF. In DNA, the CDR3 is TGTGCCAGCACCCCAGGGGGCGAAACAGATACGCAGTATTTT.

This chain links TRBV28 with TRBJ2-5; D remains unclear. V lost 6 bases and J lost 0, with 23 bases in between. Germline loops: CDR1 MDHEN, CDR2 SYDVKM. The CDR3 consists of 18 residues. The CDR3 sequence is CASSLAIPQVGYQETQYF. DNA for the CDR3: TGTGCCAGCAGCTTAGCCATCCCTCAGGTTGGCTACCAAGAGACCCAGTACTTC.

This chain connects TRBV4-2 to TRBJ2-1; perhaps TRBD2 as D (5 bases). There are 16 residues in the CDR3. Trimming pared 3 bases from V and 5 bases from J, leaving 17 bases between. The germline V gene encodes CDR1 LGHNA and CDR2 YNFKEQ. The CDR3 bases are TGTGCCAGCAGCCAGTATGGGTTAGGGAGCCACAATGAGCAGTTCTTC. Translation gives CASSQYGLGSHNEQFF.

The CDR3 DNA sequence: TGTGCCAGCTCATCCGGGACTAGCGGGTCCTACGAGCAGTACGTC. It yields the protein CASSSGTSGSYEQYV. The rearrangement uses TRBV18 and TRBJ2-7; 12 nucleotides line up with TRBD2. Trimming removed 5 bases from V and 1 base from J; junction bases left unmatched: 3. This CDR3 has 15 residues. Germline CDR1 reads KGHSH; CDR2 reads LQKENI.

The V call is TRBV7-8, the J call TRBJ1-3; TRBD1 is a possible D gene (5 bases). V shed 5 bases and J shed 0 bases, with 14 bases lying between them. Germline V lookup: CDR1 SGHVS, CDR2 FQNEAQ. The CDR3 is 16 amino acids. The CDR3 DNA reads TGTGCCAGCAGCGCCTTGACAGTCTCCTCTGGAAACACCATATATTTT. Translation gives CASSALTVSSGNTIYF.

The chain employs TRBV6-6 and TRBJ1-4, with 11 positions matching TRBD1. Trimming cost V 0 bases and J 8 bases; bases outside gene matches: 5. The CDR3 is 16 amino acids. The V gene's germline CDR1 is MNHNY and CDR2 SVGAGI (reference sequence). The CDR3 DNA is TGTGCCAGCAGTTACTCGGGACAGGGGGTATTGGAAAAACTGTTTTTT. The encoded protein is CASSYSGQGVLEKLFF.

The genes are TRBV19 and TRBJ2-1, with D unclear. CDR3 length: 17 amino acids. Trimming took 0 bases from V and 0 from J, leaving 12 bases between them. Per germline, CDR1 LNHDA and CDR2 SQIVND (reference sequence). The CDR3: CASSIDIGLFSYNEQFF. The CDR3 nucleotides are TGTGCCAGTAGTATAGATATTGGCCTGTTCTCCTACAATGAGCAGTTCTTC.

This clone was seen only once. The V gene is TRBV4-1, the J gene TRBJ2-7; 10 bases fit TRBD2. The CDR3 is made up of 16 amino acids. The germline CDR1 and CDR2 sequences are MGHRA and YSYEKL. Trimming cost V 1 base and J 3 bases; bases outside gene matches: 6. CDR3 in amino acids: CASSQVPEREGYEQYF. In nucleotides, the CDR3 is TGCGCCAGCAGCCAAGTGCCAGAGCGGGAGGGCTACGAGCAGTACTTC.

To note about this clone: Mismatch with germline at one junction end may stem from a read error. The chain links TRBV28 to TRBJ2-7, with 9 bases lining up with TRBD1. In germline, CDR1 is MDHEN, CDR2 SYDVKM. The CDR3 spans 12 residues. CDR3: CASRAPGDRVHF. CDR3 coding DNA: TGTGCCAGCAGGGCTCCTGGGGACAGGGTGCACTTC.

The chain couples TRBV11-2 to TRBJ1-2, with 7 bases fitting TRBD1. This CDR3 has 15 residues. Looked up from germline, CDR1 is SGHAT and CDR2 is FQNNGV. J was trimmed by 5 bases and V by 5 bases; bases with no gene match: 11. This chain's CDR3 is CASSPSTAGGYGYTF. CDR3 nucleotides: TGTGCCAGCAGCCCTTCAACGGCAGGGGGTTATGGCTACACCTTC.

The V call is TRBV11-2, the J call TRBJ1-5; D is ambiguous. The CDR3 is 15 residues long. Germline CDR1 and CDR2: SGHAT and FQNNGV. Trimming cost V 0 bases and J 0 bases, with 6 bases left between them. The CDR3 DNA reads TGTGCCAGCAGCTTAGATACCGGTAGCAATCAGCCCCAGCATTTT. Protein: CASSLDTGSNQPQHF.

This clone occurred a few times. The chain carries TRBV7-6 and TRBJ1-1; the match to TRBD1 covers 9 bases. The length of the CDR3 is 14 residues. V lost 5 bases and J lost 7; bases outside the gene matches: 8. CDR1 and CDR2 (germline): SGHVS, FNYEAQ. The CDR3 reads CASSLMGQGIEAFF. Here the CDR3 DNA reads TGTGCCAGCAGCCTTATGGGACAGGGAATTGAAGCTTTCTTT.

CDR3 residues: CASGNLGGRTRSWADTQYF. CDR3 sequence (DNA): TGTGCCAGCGGAAATCTGGGCGGGAGGACTAGGAGTTGGGCAGATACGCAGTATTTT. This chain connects TRBV27 to TRBJ2-3; 8 nucleotides agree with TRBD2. In germline, CDR1 is MNHEY, CDR2 SMNVEV (reference sequence). The trim removed 8 bases at V and 4 bases at J, leaving 23 bases unmatched. This CDR3 has 19 amino acids.

The chain links TRBV9 to TRBJ1-2; D is possibly TRBD1 (5 bases). Between the trimmed V and J ends, which lost 3 bases and 0 bases, there was a span of 12 bases. Germline V gene data show CDR1 as SGDLS and CDR2 as YYNGEE. CDR3 size: 15 residues. The CDR3 DNA is TGTGCCAGCAGCGCCAACCCGACAGCTAACTATGGCTACACCTTC. It encodes CASSANPTANYGYTF.

The chain carries TRBV4-1 and TRBJ2-3; 14 bases line up with TRBD2. Trimming removed 2 bases from V and 5 bases from J; junction bases left unmatched: 9. Germline V gene lookup returns CDR1 MGHRA and CDR2 YSYEKL. The CDR3 is 18 residues long. In nucleotides, the CDR3 is TGCGCCAGCAGCCAAACCAAAGGGGGACTAGCGGGAGTAGATACGCAGTATTTT. Translated, it gives CASSQTKGGLAGVDTQYF.